Following are 20 T cell receptor beta chains from one sample sequenced in a study of T cells in Graves' hyperthyroidism and ophthalmopathy (dated 2019 in TCRdb). Receptor libraries were prepared by multiplex PCR. The instrument given in TCRdb is Illumina HiSeq 2000. TCR beta CDR3 regions were amplified from RNA transcripts. The first round of RT-PCR for the TCR CDR3 was performed with the HTBI primer set and the Qiagen OneStep RT-PCR kit. The public reads were run again by TCRdb, first through fastp at Q25 and then through MiXCR, and only productive beta chains were kept. Duplicate CDR3 protein sequences are folded into a single record with the most common DNA and genes. The sample table shows 150,000 to 200,000 distinct CDR3 sequences, and around 8.9% are seen once. The ten largest clones capture around 21% of the sample. Material for sequencing was blood. These receptors were collected from a woman under 30 with Graves' hyperthyroidism that later progressed to Graves' ophthalmopathy.

This clonotype was detected only a few times. The chain has TRBV5-1 and TRBJ2-3, with TRBD2 matching over 13 bases. Looked up from germline, CDR1 is SGHRS and CDR2 is YFSETQ. This CDR3 contains 16 residues. Trimming at V came to 2 bases and at J to 5 bases, leaving 5 bases not matched to a gene. The DNA of the CDR3 is TGCGCCAGCAGCTTCGGACTAGCGGGAGCTGAAGATACGCAGTATTTT. It is translated as CASSFGLAGAEDTQYF.

This clonotype was counted at least ten times. The chain links TRBV19 to TRBJ1-5; D remains unclear. V gave up 5 bases and J gave up 5 bases, with 13 bases separating them. This CDR3 has 14 amino acids. CDR1 LNHDA and CDR2 SQIVND come from the germline V gene (reference sequence). CDR3 sequence reads: CASSRDRPDQPQHF. CDR3 nucleotides: TGTGCCAGTAGTCGAGATCGACCCGATCAGCCCCAGCATTTT.

The chain joins TRBV18 to TRBJ1-2, with 8 bases that match TRBD1. The CDR3 totals 14 residues. J lost 8 bases, V lost 4 bases, and 9 bases had no gene match. Germline lookup yields CDR1 KGHSH and CDR2 LQKENI. CDR3 amino acids: CASSLKQGEVGYTF. CDR3 nucleotide sequence: TGTGCCAGCTCACTGAAACAGGGGGAAGTCGGCTACACCTTC.

V usage is TRBV6-1 and J usage is TRBJ1-6; 8 nucleotides agree with TRBD1. The CDR3 contains 15 residues. Trimming took 5 bases from V and 7 from J; bases not matched to a gene: 7. The germline CDR1 and CDR2 sequences are MNHNS and SASEGT. CDR3 protein: CASSFGTGLNSPLHF. CDR3 DNA sequence: TGTGCCAGCAGTTTCGGGACAGGACTAAATTCACCCCTCCACTTT.

Only a few counts were recorded for this clonotype. The V and J genes are TRBV6-1 and TRBJ2-7, with D hard to call. Trimming took 8 bases from V and 6 from J, leaving 11 bases between them. CDR1 is MNHNS, CDR2 SASEGT, per germline. The CDR3 consists of 11 residues. In DNA, the CDR3 is TGTGCCAGCGCTGGTAATGGCGAGCAGTACTTC. Translating it yields CASAGNGEQYF.

This chain connects TRBV4-2 to TRBJ1-4; D perhaps matches TRBD1 (5 bases). Germline assignment: CDR1 LGHNA and CDR2 YNFKEQ. This CDR3 contains 15 residues. Trimming left V 9 bases short and J 7 bases short, with 21 bases between. CDR3 nucleotides: TGTGCCAGTTCCCCATCGGGAAGGGGACGTGAAAAACTGTTTTTT. As protein: CASSPSGRGREKLFF.

The CDR3 here is CASSKPGQQVYTF. In DNA, the CDR3 is TGTGCCAGCAGTAAACCGGGACAGCAAGTCTACACCTTC. This chain connects TRBV28 to TRBJ1-2; 7 bases fit TRBD1. This CDR3 is 13 amino acids long. The trim removed 5 bases at V and 10 bases at J, leaving 10 bases unmatched. CDR1 MDHEN and CDR2 SYDVKM come from the germline V gene.

This clonotype was found many times. The gene calls are TRBV29-1 and TRBJ1-3, with D maybe TRBD1 (5 bases). Germline CDR1 and CDR2: SQVTM and ANQGSEA. The CDR3 spans 12 residues. Trimming stripped 6 bases from V and 8 bases from J, with 14 bases between. The CDR3 nucleotides are TGCAGCGTCCCTTGGGGGACCGACACCATATATTTT. Protein product: CSVPWGTDTIYF.

This clonotype has ten or more counts. The chain combines TRBV7-9 with TRBJ2-3; 12 positions match TRBD2. Germline V lookup: CDR1 SEHNR, CDR2 FQNEAQ (reference sequence). This CDR3 spans 17 amino acids. V was clipped by 5 bases and J by 4 bases; unmatched bases: 10. CDR3 nucleotides: TGTGCCAGCAGCCCTCGGACTAGCGGGATATACTCAGATACGCAGTATTTT. Its translation: CASSPRTSGIYSDTQYF.

Notes on this clonotype: Being one base from a much bigger clone, this may be a read error. The chain carries TRBV29-1 and TRBJ2-7, with D perhaps matching TRBD1 (5 bases). In germline, CDR1 is SQVTM, CDR2 ANQGSEA. The CDR3 runs to 11 residues. V was clipped by 4 bases and J by 3 bases, with 7 bases between them. The CDR3 protein is CSVGRGYEQYF. The CDR3 coding sequence is TGCAGCGTTGGTAGGGGCTACGAGCAGTACTTC.

This clonotype was seen many times. This chain joins TRBV7-2 and TRBJ2-7; D gene uncertain. Germline lookup yields CDR1 SGHTA and CDR2 FQGNSA. This CDR3 is built from 14 residues. Trimming removed 4 bases from V and 3 bases from J, with 13 bases in between. This CDR3 is CASSSLRFGYEQYF. The CDR3 region has the DNA TGTGCCAGCAGCTCATTACGTTTTGGCTACGAGCAGTACTTC. Combining the CDR3 with reference TRBV7-2 and TRBJ2-7 gives the whole variable domain GAGVSQSPSNKVTEKGKDVELRCDPISGHTALYWYRQSLGQGLEFLIYFQGNSAPDKSGLPSDRFSAERTGGSVSTLTIQRTQQEDSAVYLCASSSLRFGYEQYFGPGTRLTVT.

To note about this clonotype: An end of the junction does not agree with germline; a read error may underlie this. The chain is built from TRBV6-2 or TRBV6-3 and TRBJ2-1; 8 bases map to TRBD2. This CDR3 is 16 amino acids long. Germline-derived CDR1 and CDR2 are MNHEY and SVGEGT. For the CDR3, the DNA is TGTGCCAGCGGTTACTCGGCGGGAGGAAGATACAATGAGCAGTTCTTC. It encodes CASGYSAGGRYNEQFF.

This chain links TRBV20-1 with TRBJ1-3, with a possible D match to TRBD1 (6 bases). V dropped 6 bases and J dropped 5 bases, with 14 bases sitting between them. CDR3 length: 13 amino acids. From germline, CDR1 is DFQATT and CDR2 SNEGSKA (reference sequence). Here the CDR3 reads CSASQGPRNTIYF. The CDR3 DNA is TGCAGTGCATCACAGGGCCCTAGAAACACCATATATTTT.

This clonotype has only a few counts. The genes are TRBV5-1 and TRBJ2-5, with D unclear. The CDR3 has 14 residues. In germline, CDR1 is SGHRS, CDR2 YFSETQ. Trimming removed 0 bases from V and 4 bases from J, with 10 bases in between. The CDR3 protein is CASSLGLDGETQYF. CDR3 sequence (DNA): TGCGCCAGCAGCTTGGGGTTAGATGGAGAGACCCAGTACTTC.

This clonotype has at least ten counts. This chain joins TRBV15 and TRBJ2-5; 7 bases align to TRBD1. CDR3 length: 11 amino acids. Germline lookup yields CDR1 LNHNV and CDR2 YYDKDF (reference sequence). V trimming: 5 bases; J trimming: 7 bases; junction bases outside the gene matches: 1. CDR3 nucleotide sequence: TGTGCCACCAGCTCAGGGGGGACCCAGTACTTC. Translated: CATSSGGTQYF. Full variable domain (rest looked up from reference TRBV15 and TRBJ2-5): DAMVIQNPRYQVTQFGKPVTLSCSQTLNHNVMYWYQQKSSQAPKLLFHYYDKDFNNEADTPDNFQSRRPNTSFCFLDIRSPGLGDTAMYLCATSSGGTQYFGPGTRLLVL.

This clonotype was observed many times. The rearrangement links TRBV27 to TRBJ2-1, with D hard to call. The CDR3 totals 16 residues. V lost 0 bases and J lost 0, with 9 bases in between. Germline CDR1 reads MNHEY; CDR2 reads SMNVEV (reference sequence). The CDR3 DNA reads as TGTGCCAGCAGTTTATCGGGAAGAAGCTCCTACAATGAGCAGTTCTTC. Amino acid sequence: CASSLSGRSSYNEQFF.

This clonotype was detected ten times or more. The genes are TRBV30 and TRBJ1-1; possibly TRBD1 for D (5 bases). Germline V gene data show CDR1 as GTSNPN and CDR2 as SVGIG (reference sequence). The ends were cut back, 1 base at V and 5 bases at J, with 11 bases in the middle. The CDR3 loop spans 13 amino acids. The CDR3, as DNA: TGTGCCTGGAGTGGGGGGGTTTGGACTGAAGCTTTCTTT. Protein: CAWSGGVWTEAFF.

The V gene is TRBV4-2, the J gene TRBJ2-1; 9 bases are shared with TRBD2. V trimming: 1 base; J trimming: 2 bases; junction bases outside the gene matches: 3. The germline V gene encodes CDR1 LGHNA and CDR2 YNFKEQ. The CDR3 has 16 amino acids. In DNA form, the CDR3 reads TGTGCCAGCAGCCAAGGCGGGGGGGGGGCCTACAATGAGCAGTTCTTC. It specifies CASSQGGGGAYNEQFF.

This clonotype showed up just a few times. The V and J genes are TRBV9 and TRBJ2-1; unclear D gene. Trimming removed 2 bases at V and 10 bases at J, with 10 bases between. The germline CDR1 and CDR2 sequences are SGDLS and YYNGEE. The length of the CDR3 is 12 residues. CDR3 amino acids: CASSVDLGEQFF. CDR3 sequence (DNA): TGTGCCAGCAGCGTTGACCTTGGGGAGCAGTTCTTC.

This clonotype was seen a single time. The V call is TRBV6-1, the J call TRBJ1-2, with a possible D match to TRBD1 (5 bases). This CDR3 has 14 residues. Germline V lookup: CDR1 MNHNS, CDR2 SASEGT. V was cut by 7 bases and J by 2 bases, with 14 bases left in between. The CDR3 region has the DNA TGTGCCAGCACACCAGGGTTCGGGAACTATGGCTACACCTTC. Translation gives CASTPGFGNYGYTF.